This entry features one T cell receptor beta chain sequence. In germline, CDR1 is LGHDT, CDR2 YNNKEL (reference sequence). The V end lost 0 bases, the J end lost 7 bases, and 9 bases lay between the germline ends. This CDR3 has 13 residues. This record belongs to a study of control samples from healthy donors and cancer patients. Assay used: immunoSEQ multiplex PCR; TCRdb lists only in-frame clones, some missing. The sample lists 150,000 or so clones, 90% to 95% occurring once. The source material was blood. This chain links TRBV3-1 (or the pseudogene TRBV3-2) with TRBJ1-2, with a weak D call TRBD1 (5 bases). This TCR came from a man between 35 and 55 years old in good health. CDR3 nucleotide sequence: TGTGCCAGCAGCCAAGACAGGGATCGTGGCTACACCTTC. Translation gives CASSQDRDRGYTF.